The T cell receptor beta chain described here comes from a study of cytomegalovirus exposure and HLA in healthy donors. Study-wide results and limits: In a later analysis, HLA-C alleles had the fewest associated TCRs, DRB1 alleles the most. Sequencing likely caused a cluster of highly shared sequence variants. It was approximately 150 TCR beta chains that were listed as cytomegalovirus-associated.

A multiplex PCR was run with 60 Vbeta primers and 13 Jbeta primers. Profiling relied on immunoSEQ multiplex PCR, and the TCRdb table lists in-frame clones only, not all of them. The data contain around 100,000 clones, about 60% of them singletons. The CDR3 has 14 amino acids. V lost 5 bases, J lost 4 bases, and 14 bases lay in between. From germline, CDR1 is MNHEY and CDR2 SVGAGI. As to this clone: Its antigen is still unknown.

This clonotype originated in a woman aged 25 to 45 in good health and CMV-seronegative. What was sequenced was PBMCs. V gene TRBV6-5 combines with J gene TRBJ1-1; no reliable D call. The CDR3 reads CASSTYRCLTEAFF. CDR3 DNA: TGTGCCAGCAGTACGTATCGGTGCCTCACTGAAGCTTTCTTT.